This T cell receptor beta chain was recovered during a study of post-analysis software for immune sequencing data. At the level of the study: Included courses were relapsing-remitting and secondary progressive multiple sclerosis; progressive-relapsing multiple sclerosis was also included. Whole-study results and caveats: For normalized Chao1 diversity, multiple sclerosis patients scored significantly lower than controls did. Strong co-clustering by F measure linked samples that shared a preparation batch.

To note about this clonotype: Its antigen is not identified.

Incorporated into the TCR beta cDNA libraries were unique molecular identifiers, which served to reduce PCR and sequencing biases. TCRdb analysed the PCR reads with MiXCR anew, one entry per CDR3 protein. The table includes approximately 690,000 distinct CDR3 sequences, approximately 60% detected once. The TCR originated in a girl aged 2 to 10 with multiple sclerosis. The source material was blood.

Written as DNA, the CDR3 is TGTGCCAGCAGTCCACGTGCGGGTAGCGGTAACAATGAGCAGTTCTTC. The encoded protein is CASSPRAGSGNNEQFF. The gene calls are TRBV6-6 and TRBJ2-1; the D gene is possibly TRBD2 (6 bases). Germline CDR1 is MNHNY and CDR2 is SVGAGI (reference sequence). This CDR3 has 16 residues. Trimming took off 5 bases at V and 5 bases at J, with 19 bases between the two ends.